Sequencing of this T cell receptor (beta chain) was carried out in a study of immune heterogeneity within non-small cell lung tumors (dated by TCRdb to about 2018). About the investigation overall: By histology, the tumors were a handful of squamous cell carcinomas, roughly 11 non-squamous carcinomas and 1 tumor not otherwise specified. To examine intratumoral immune heterogeneity, the study used whole-exome sequencing, RNA-seq and TCR beta repertoire sequencing on multiple spatially distinct regions of each NSCLC tumor. Transcriptome data were available for just 44 loci from about 12 patients, whereas TCR repertoire analysis spanned 55 to 65 tumor loci from around 15 patients. For mutant peptides 8 to 11 amino acids long, netMHCpan-3.0 predicted neoantigen binding to the HLA alleles of each patient.

The TCR beta CDR3 region was amplified with a multiplex PCR system, in which a first round of 9 to 10 cycles was run using 32 V-gene forward and 13 J-gene reverse primers. The first PCR round was done with a QIAGEN Multiplex PCR Kit, and the primer sequences were filed in Chinese patent CN105087789A. Illumina universal primers were attached in a second round of PCR run with the Phusion High-Fidelity PCR Kit. Paired-end sequencing of TCR libraries was carried out on the Illumina HiSeq X Ten platform at a read length of 151 bp. The original methods were these. Reads lacking multiplex PCR primers were removed with Cutadapt, read pairs were merged with PEAR, and CDR3 regions were called with MiXCR default settings. Repertoire diversity was assessed by Shannon entropy, and clonality was calculated as one minus the Shannon entropy divided by the ln of the count of productive unique sequences. Dominant or high-frequency T-cell clones were defined as clonotypes at frequencies of at least 0.5%. TCRdb trimmed the raw reads at Q25, called clones with MiXCR and kept productive beta chains. A single entry per CDR3 protein holds the most common genes and DNA from its merged rows. The V and J calls here are based on TCRdb, not the publication. A total of roughly 10,000 distinct CDR3 sequences appear in this sample, about a sixth of them only once. The ten largest clones represent around 3.8% of the sample.

The full study reports these points: High-frequency TCR beta clonotypes were largely distinct between individual patients. Local tumor mutational burden and local T-cell repertoire clonality had a statistically significant but moderate positive correlation (R approximately 0.34). Within a given patient, the same dominant CDR3B clonotypes showed up repeatedly across loci, although different tumor locations also carried unique high-frequency clones.

For the TCR template, genomic DNA was extracted from bulk tumor tissue, and approximately 550 ng of gDNA was amplified for each sample. Multiple biopsies per primary tumor were taken during surgery, spaced as far apart as possible within the tumor mass. Patients in the study cohort, which was described as untreated, were newly diagnosed NSCLC cases going through curative surgery. The donor group was made up of 15 newly diagnosed non-small cell lung cancer patients undergoing surgery with curative intent. Two independent pathologists examined the resected tumor masses. Only high-quality DNA and RNA samples were carried forward to sequencing. This clonotype was counted at least ten times. The target of this receptor is not known. It has no much larger one-base neighbor in the sample; base qualities were not kept. This clonotype originated in a man aged 40-55 years with non-small cell lung cancer. The material sequenced was lung tumor tissue.

CDR3 loop: CASSLAGGEIGNTIYF. The nucleotide sequence reads as follows: TGTGCCAGCAGCTTAGCGGGGGGCGAAATTGGAAACACCATATATTTT. The rearrangement combines TRBV7-9 with TRBJ1-3; D gene: possibly TRBD1, on 6 matching bases. The CDR3 runs 16 amino acids, cysteine and phenylalanine included. Only the CDR3 portion is preserved as DNA: 48 bases, with reading frame beginning at the first base. V is clipped by 0 bases and J by 3 bases, and the sequence between their germline boundaries is 12 bases long. Reading the germline V gene (reference sequence) gives CDR1 SEHNR and CDR2 FQNEAQ.